This entry describes one T cell receptor (beta chain). As yet, its antigen is unknown. Donors likely had unrecorded immune exposures despite being nominally healthy when sampled. Primers included in the PCR were 60 Vbeta and 13 Jbeta primers. TCRdb's table, derived via immunoSEQ multiplex PCR, lists solely in-frame clones and lacks some. This repertoire shows about 120,000 clones, about 83% found once; its top ten account for 2.5% to 3.5%. Per germline, CDR1 SGHVS and CDR2 FQNEAQ. Trimming pared 0 bases from V and 10 bases from J, leaving 7 bases between. The CDR3 loop spans 12 amino acids. The data were obtained in a study of cytomegalovirus exposure and HLA in healthy donors. Whole-study results and caveats: Generally TCR sequences proved uncommon, though certain public TCRs appeared in numerous donors. It was assumed in the presence/absence analyses that sequencing depth was roughly uniform across donors. It was likely that a cluster of highly shared sequence variants was a sequencing artifact.

Sequenced sample: PBMCs. The clonotype was recovered from a woman between 35 and 50 years old in good health and CMV-seropositive. The V call is TRBV7-8, the J call TRBJ2-1, with D uncertain. CDR3 amino acids: CASSLASLEQFF. CDR3 in DNA: TGTGCCAGCAGCTTAGCGTCACTAGAGCAGTTCTTC.